This TCR beta chain was identified in a study of graft-versus-host responses after intestinal transplantation (dated by TCRdb to about 2021). Background on the whole study: Recipients received multivisceral, liver-intestinal, or isolated intestinal transplants. To identify alloreactive clones, pre-transplant mixed lymphocyte reaction products were sequenced and compared with unstimulated pre-transplant donor and recipient T cells. Donor T cell macrochimerism was defined as a peak of at least 4% donor T cells among recipient peripheral blood mononuclear cells. Samples from three later patients were sequenced in-house on an Illumina MiSeq with MiXCR processing rather than by the commercial service. The cohort enrolled around 25 intestinal transplant recipients including one retransplant, and a few patients lacking pretransplant specimens were excluded. After intestinal transplantation, graft-versus-host and host-versus-graft alloreactive T cell clones were followed in the graft, circulation and bone marrow using bulk TCR-beta CDR3 sequencing. Every recipient was given anti-thymocyte globulin induction, then maintenance tacrolimus and steroids for approximately 3 years. Overall results and qualifications from the work: Early after transplant, peak levels of circulating GvH clones were found to be associated with declines in HvG clones. Patients with donor T cell macrochimerism had high GvH to HvG T cell clonal ratios in their allografts. The conclusions were limited by the relatively low number and heterogeneity of the intestinal transplant patients. GvH clones were found in recipient bone marrow, and some of the GvH clones appeared earlier in ileal mucosa or blood, which is consistent with an intestinal mucosal origin.

About this clone itself: What this receptor recognizes is not known. Base quality data are lacking; no much larger clone is found one base away.

Intraepithelial and lamina propria lymphocytes were isolated from graft specimens using dithiothreitol, EDTA incubations and collagenase D digestion. Serial intestinal graft biopsy specimens collected up to 600 days after transplant underwent bulk TCR-beta sequencing. Deletion took 6 bases off V and 0 bases off J, with a span of 11 bases between the germline ends. CDR1 and CDR2 were assigned from the germline V gene as ENHRY and SYGVKD. There are 14 amino acids in the CDR3, from cysteine to phenylalanine inclusive. The entry retains the CDR3 DNA only, 42 bases that are in frame from base 1. Library method: the immunoSEQ multiplex PCR assay. High-throughput TCR-beta CDR3 sequencing of genomic DNA from most patients was performed by Adaptive Biotechnologies. As for how the authors treated the data: Adaptive's ImmunoSEQ software supplied the TCR sequencing data for around 19 patients, while MiXCR and VDJtools were used to process three other patients. CDR3 nucleotide sequences shared between donor and recipient were removed because the origin of such sequences could not be assigned. At least 2-fold expansion over unstimulated cells and a minimum CFSE-low frequency of 0.002% (template counts) or 0.001% (read counts) were required for clones to be classified as alloreactive. Clones were considered mappable if detected in sequenced pre-transplant spleen, lymph node, or MLR CFSE-low populations of the donor or recipient. The cumulative frequency of alloreactive clones was calculated as a percentage of all sequences, weighted by copy number. Drawn from immuneACCESS, this table holds only the in-frame rearrangements with V and J called that TCRdb kept. Clones are partly lost; checked studies trace under half to an unresolved V gene and leave the rest unexplained. The V and J calls and clone size come from that table; D and trimming were worked out from the DNA. A total of roughly 36,000 clones appear in this sample, approximately 86% of them only once. Roughly 18% of the sample is taken by the ten largest.

The TCR comes from a human patient who received an intestinal transplant, so some T cells may come from the graft donor. The sample here was ileum tissue, taken 204 days after intestinal transplant. This chain joins TRBV10-3 to TRBJ2-5, with TRBD1 as a weak D call on 5 bases. The nucleotide sequence is given as TGTGCCATCAGCCTTGACAGTTACCAAGAGACCCAGTACTTC. Its coded protein is CAISLDSYQETQYF.